This T cell receptor beta chain was sequenced in a study of blood T cell repertoires in COVID-19. The CDR3 spans 17 residues. The ends lost 2 bases at V and 5 bases at J; junction bases unmatched: 12. CDR1 is MNHNS, CDR2 SASEGT, per germline. TCRdb's table, derived via immunoSEQ multiplex PCR, lists solely in-frame clones and lacks some. The sample has approximately 330,000 clones; roughly 90% are singletons. The receptor comes from a woman aged 25 to 39 who had recovered from COVID-19. The chain recombines TRBV6-1 with TRBJ1-1; 9 bases fit TRBD1. Sequencing was done on a sample of PBMCs or T cells enriched from blood (not recorded which). CDR3 coding DNA: TGTGCCAGCAGTGAACCGTACAGGGGGCCTACGGTTACTGAAGCTTTCTTT. Translation: CASSEPYRGPTVTEAFF.